These 8 T cell receptor beta chains came from one sample sequenced in a study of immune evolution from preneoplasia to lung adenocarcinoma. Here immunoSEQ multiplex PCR was the method, and the copy in TCRdb shows in-frame clones only, minus some. The sample yields 35,000 to 40,000 clones, roughly 74% seen once. Sequencing was performed on FFPE invasive lung adenocarcinoma tissue. The receptors were sampled from a person aged 55 to 69 with lung adenocarcinoma.

The rearrangement uses TRBV7-9 and TRBJ2-5; D perhaps matches TRBD2 (6 bases). From germline, CDR1 is SEHNR and CDR2 FQNEAQ (reference sequence). The CDR3 is 13 amino acids. V lost 5 bases, J lost 3 bases, and 10 bases lay in between. The CDR3 DNA sequence: TGTGCCAGCAGCATATTAGCGGAAGAGACCCAGTACTTC. The encoded protein is CASSILAEETQYF. The full variable domain, with the rest looked up from reference TRBV7-9 and TRBJ2-5, is DTGVSQNPRHKITKRGQNVTFRCDPISEHNRLYWYRQTLGQGPEFLTYFQNEAQLEKSRLLSDRFSAERPKGSFSTLEIQRTEQGDSAMYLCASSILAEETQYFGPGTRLLVL.

This sequence joins TRBV28 and TRBJ2-7; 10 bases line up with TRBD1. This CDR3 is 13 amino acids long. V shed 6 bases, J shed 4 bases, and the junction held 3 bases outside the gene matches. Germline lookup yields CDR1 MDHEN and CDR2 SYDVKM. The CDR3 bases are TGTGCCAGCAGGGGACAGGGGACGTACGAGCAGTACTTC. It yields the protein CASRGQGTYEQYF.

The gene calls are TRBV7-9 and TRBJ2-6; a possible D gene is TRBD2 (5 bases). Per germline, CDR1 SEHNR and CDR2 FQNEAQ (reference sequence). The CDR3 spans 16 residues. Trimming shortened V by 5 bases and J by 3 bases, and 14 bases separated the two germline ends. The DNA of the CDR3 is TGTGCCAGCAGCCGGACTGTCGGGCTTGGGGCCAACGTCCTGACTTTC. It yields the protein CASSRTVGLGANVLTF.

The gene calls are TRBV18 and TRBJ2-1; possibly TRBD1 for D (6 bases). In germline, CDR1 is KGHSH, CDR2 LQKENI. V dropped 3 bases and J dropped 9 bases, with 15 bases sitting between them. This CDR3 has 14 residues. The DNA for the CDR3 is TGTGCCAGCTCACCTACTTTAGGGGGTAGTGAGCAGTTCTTC. Translation: CASSPTLGGSEQFF.

CDR3 loop: CASSLTPRTGSSYEQYF. DNA of the CDR3: TGTGCCAGCAGCTTAACCCCACGGACAGGGAGCTCCTACGAGCAGTACTTC. This chain links TRBV7-2 with TRBJ2-7; 8 nucleotides agree with TRBD1. The CDR3 runs 17 residues. CDR1 and CDR2 (germline): SGHTA, FQGNSA. The V segment lost 2 bases and the J segment 0 bases; nucleotides outside the gene matches: 9.

The chain has TRBV7-9 and TRBJ2-7; the D is unclear. Germline values: CDR1 SEHNR, CDR2 FQNEAQ (reference sequence). CDR3 length: 12 residues. V was trimmed by 5 bases and J by 7 bases, leaving 12 bases between them. CDR3 sequence reads: CASSPPVPEQYF. The CDR3 DNA is TGTGCCAGCAGCCCCCCCGTCCCGGAGCAGTACTTC.

The rearrangement links TRBV2 to TRBJ1-5, with 8 bases identical to TRBD1. The CDR3 is 16 amino acids. J lost 7 bases, V lost 1 base, and 9 bases had no gene match. Germline V gives CDR1 SNHLY, CDR2 FYNNEI. The CDR3 region has the DNA TGTGCCAGCAGTGAAGGGGCAGGGGGCACTGGGCAGCCCCAGCATTTT. It yields the protein CASSEGAGGTGQPQHF.

V is TRBV10-1 and J is TRBJ1-1, with TRBD1 as a possible D gene (6 bases). The germline V gene has CDR1 WNHNN and CDR2 SYGVQD (reference sequence). This CDR3 comprises 14 residues. V lost 6 bases and J lost 4, with 15 bases in between. The CDR3 sequence: CASSRQAGGTEAFF. The CDR3 region has the DNA TGCGCCAGCAGCAGACAGGCGGGCGGCACTGAAGCTTTCTTT.